The 31 T cell receptor beta chains below all came from one sample that was sequenced in a study of T cell responses to AZD1222 COVID-19 vaccine. Profiled with immunoSEQ multiplex PCR; TCRdb holds only in-frame clones, not every one. The repertoire includes 150,000 to 200,000 clones, around 90% of them detected once, and about 2.5% sits in the top ten. Sequenced here: peripheral blood, sampled on day 0 of AZD1222 vaccination. The origin of the receptors is an adult in good health.

This chain joins TRBV10-3 and TRBJ1-6; D uncertain. Germline CDR1 and CDR2: ENHRY and SYGVKD. V shed 3 bases and J shed 13 bases, with 16 bases lying between them. The CDR3 spans 14 residues. The CDR3 region is CAISEGPPTAPLHF. The CDR3 nucleotides read TGTGCCATCAGTGAAGGGCCCCCAACCGCCCCCCTCCACTTT.

This chain uses TRBV19 with TRBJ1-1; unclear D gene. Trimming cost V 3 bases and J 5 bases, with 16 bases left between them. There are 15 residues in the CDR3. Per germline, CDR1 LNHDA and CDR2 SQIVND (reference sequence). In DNA, the CDR3 is TGTGCCAGTAGTATTCCGGCAGGTGGGAGAACTGAAGCTTTCTTT. It encodes CASSIPAGGRTEAFF.

The gene calls are TRBV10-2 and TRBJ1-4; 7 bases map to TRBD1. With V trimmed by 2 bases and J by 0 bases, 9 bases remained unmatched. Germline CDR1 and CDR2: WSHSY and SAAADI. CDR3 length: 18 residues. CDR3 loop: CASSEAPGTDATNEKLFF. Here the CDR3 DNA reads TGCGCCAGCAGTGAGGCTCCCGGGACAGACGCAACTAATGAAAAACTGTTTTTT.

J is TRBJ2-3 and V is TRBV3-1 (or the pseudogene TRBV3-2), with 8 bases that match TRBD2. Germline CDR1 and CDR2: LGHDT and YNNKEL (reference sequence). There are 15 residues in the CDR3. Unmatched junction bases numbered 4, after V lost 4 bases and J lost 1 base. The CDR3 nucleotides are TGTGCCAGCAGCCGACGAGCGGGAGGCACAGATACGCAGTATTTT. Protein sequence: CASSRRAGGTDTQYF.

The chain uses TRBV2 and TRBJ2-3; either TRBD1 or TRBD2 may supply D (6 bases each). CDR3 length: 17 amino acids. V was clipped by 6 bases and J by 6 bases, with 25 bases between them. Per the germline V gene, CDR1 is SNHLY and CDR2 is FYNNEI. Here the CDR3 DNA reads TGTGCCAGCAGATCAACCAACCCGGGGGCCCGGGCGGATACGCAGTATTTT. The encoded protein is CASRSTNPGARADTQYF. Combining the CDR3 with reference TRBV2 and TRBJ2-3 gives the whole variable domain EPEVTQTPSHQVTQMGQEVILRCVPISNHLYFYWYRQILGQKVEFLVSFYNNEISEKSEIFDDQFSVERPDGSNFTLKIRSTKLEDSAMYFCASRSTNPGARADTQYFGPGTRLTVL.

The rearrangement joins TRBV18 to TRBJ1-1, with D possibly matching TRBD1 (5 bases). The CDR3 length is 15 residues. Germline V CDR1 and CDR2: KGHSH, LQKENI. V lost 8 bases to trimming and J lost 3 bases, with 19 bases between them. In DNA, the CDR3 is TGTGCCAGCGCTGGCGCAGGGAGGTTGGACACTGAAGCTTTCTTT. Protein sequence: CASAGAGRLDTEAFF.

The chain employs TRBV19 and TRBJ2-7, with TRBD1 as a possible D gene (6 bases). The V end was cut by 5 bases, the J end by 2 bases, with 13 bases between. This CDR3 region has 14 residues. CDR1 and CDR2 (germline): LNHDA, SQIVND (reference sequence). The CDR3 region is CASSQVGQTYEQYF. In DNA, the CDR3 is TGTGCCAGTAGTCAGGTCGGACAGACCTACGAGCAGTACTTC.

The V and J genes are TRBV7-9 and TRBJ2-1; 8 nucleotides align to TRBD2. The CDR3 loop spans 12 amino acids. CDR1 is SEHNR, CDR2 FQNEAQ, per germline (reference sequence). V was clipped by 5 bases and J by 7 bases; unmatched bases: 1. CDR3 DNA sequence: TGTGCCAGCAGCCGACTAGCGAATGAGCAGTTCTTC. It specifies CASSRLANEQFF.

The chain has TRBV6-4 and TRBJ2-7; D remains ambiguous. CDR1 and CDR2 from the germline V gene are MRHNA and SNTAGT. Trimming took 2 bases from V and 1 from J, leaving 6 bases between them. The CDR3 contains 13 residues. The CDR3, as DNA: TGTGCCAGCAGTGACATGGGGTCCTACGAGCAGTACTTC. Its protein is CASSDMGSYEQYF.

This clone occurred a few times. V usage is TRBV18 and J usage is TRBJ2-7, with 9 bases aligning to TRBD1. Germline-derived CDR1 and CDR2 are KGHSH and LQKENI. Trimming took 2 bases from V and 4 from J; bases not matched to a gene: 3. This CDR3 is 14 amino acids long. For the CDR3, the DNA is TGTGCCAGCTCACCAGGGACAGGGAGATACGAGCAGTACTTC. Its translation is CASSPGTGRYEQYF.

The gene calls are TRBV19 and TRBJ1-4; D gene uncertain. The CDR3 sequence is 15 residues long. V shed 5 bases and J shed 0 bases, with 10 bases lying between them. The germline V gene encodes CDR1 LNHDA and CDR2 SQIVND (reference sequence). The CDR3 protein is CASSLRGSTNEKLFF. CDR3 DNA sequence: TGTGCCAGTAGTCTACGCGGCTCAACTAATGAAAAACTGTTTTTT.

In its sample, this clone was seen once. The chain carries TRBV19 and TRBJ2-7, with 7 positions matching TRBD2. Germline loops: CDR1 LNHDA, CDR2 SQIVND (reference sequence). V lost 4 bases, J lost 3 bases, and 6 bases stayed unmatched. The CDR3 has 14 amino acids. In nucleotides, the CDR3 is TGTGCCAGTAGTAGCAGGGAGGGCCTCTACGAGCAGTACTTC. Translation: CASSSREGLYEQYF.

This chain uses TRBV7-6 with TRBJ2-1, with 14 bases that match TRBD2. Per germline, CDR1 SGHVS and CDR2 FNYEAQ. V dropped 5 bases and J dropped 4; count of bases not matched to a gene: 7. The CDR3 is 17 amino acids. CDR3 nucleotide sequence: TGTGCCAGCAGCCTTAGACTAGCGGGAGGGCCGTACAATGAGCAGTTCTTC. It is translated as CASSLRLAGGPYNEQFF.

CDR3 loop: CASSLSRTVGNQPQHF. The CDR3 DNA reads TGTGCCAGCAGTTTATCTAGGACAGTGGGCAATCAGCCCCAGCATTTT. The chain employs TRBV28 and TRBJ1-5; a weak D match, TRBD1 (6 bases). CDR3 length: 16 amino acids. Trimming shortened V by 1 base and J by 2 bases, and 12 bases separated the two germline ends. CDR1 and CDR2 (germline): MDHEN, SYDVKM. The entire variable domain, with the rest obtained from reference TRBV28 and TRBJ1-5, is as follows: DVKVTQSSRYLVKRTGEKVFLECVQDMDHENMFWYRQDPGLGLRLIYFSYDVKMKEKGDIPEGYSVSREKKERFSLILESASTNQTSMYLCASSLSRTVGNQPQHFGDGTRLSIL.

The V call is TRBV2, the J call TRBJ2-7; 7 bases match TRBD1. Germline values: CDR1 SNHLY, CDR2 FYNNEI. The CDR3 length is 17 residues. Trimming at V came to 4 bases and at J to 2 bases, leaving 14 bases not matched to a gene. The CDR3 loop is CASSVPTTQTGTYEQYF. CDR3 nucleotides: TGTGCCAGCAGTGTACCAACCACCCAGACAGGGACCTACGAGCAGTACTTC.

The chain recombines TRBV11-3 with TRBJ2-3; a weak D match, TRBD1 (6 bases). There are 13 residues in the CDR3. In germline, CDR1 is SGHNT, CDR2 YENEEA. V dropped 5 bases and J dropped 4 bases, with 10 bases sitting between them. The CDR3 DNA sequence: TGTGCCAGCAGCACCTACAGGGCAGATACGCAGTATTTT. This sequence encodes CASSTYRADTQYF.

This chain joins TRBV11-2 and TRBJ2-7; TRBD1 might be the D (6 bases). This CDR3 contains 11 residues. The V gene lost 6 bases and the J gene lost 7 bases, with 10 bases spanning the gap. Germline loops: CDR1 SGHAT, CDR2 FQNNGV. CDR3 region: CASSRTGEQYF. The CDR3 DNA sequence: TGTGCCAGCAGTCGCACAGGGGAGCAGTACTTC.

V gene TRBV20-1 combines with J gene TRBJ2-7, with D tentatively TRBD1 or TRBD2 (5 bases each). The CDR3 has 11 amino acids. Trimming pared 3 bases from V and 4 bases from J, leaving 7 bases between. The germline CDR1 and CDR2 sequences are DFQATT and SNEGSKA (reference sequence). CDR3 region: CSASEGYEQYF. Here the CDR3 DNA reads TGCAGTGCTAGTGAGGGGTACGAGCAGTACTTC.

This chain uses TRBV7-2 with TRBJ1-5; tentatively, D is TRBD1 (6 bases). Trimming left V 5 bases short and J 1 base short, with 18 bases between. This CDR3 has 17 residues. CDR1 SGHTA and CDR2 FQGNSA come from the germline V gene. Written as DNA, the CDR3 is TGTGCCAGCAGCGGGACCGGGCGGAGGGGGAGCAATCAGCCCCAGCATTTT. Translating it yields CASSGTGRRGSNQPQHF.

In nucleotides, the CDR3 is TGTGCCAGCAGTCCCCAACGGACAGGGGGCTTAGCCAACGTCCTGACTTTC. Residues: CASSPQRTGGLANVLTF. V and J are TRBV2 and TRBJ2-6, with 11 bases fitting TRBD1. V lost 5 bases to trimming and J lost 7 bases; unmatched junction nucleotides: 10. This CDR3 is built from 17 residues. Germline V lookup: CDR1 SNHLY, CDR2 FYNNEI.

This chain uses TRBV4-1 with TRBJ1-2; weak D call: TRBD1 (6 bases). Trimming pared 0 bases from V and 0 bases from J, leaving 11 bases between. The CDR3 spans 16 residues. Germline V lookup: CDR1 MGHRA, CDR2 YSYEKL. DNA of the CDR3: TGCGCCAGCAGCCAAGACAGGACAGTAGCTAACTATGGCTACACCTTC. Its translation: CASSQDRTVANYGYTF.

In the case of this clone: This sample includes further DNA sequences coding for the same CDR3. The rearrangement uses TRBV2 and TRBJ1-1; maybe TRBD1 (6 bases). Germline CDR1 SNHLY, CDR2 FYNNEI. Trimming stripped 1 base from V and 5 bases from J, with 11 bases between. The CDR3 covers 14 residues. The CDR3 DNA sequence: TGTGCCAGCAGTGAAGGACTCAGGGGAACTGAAGCTTTCTTT. It specifies CASSEGLRGTEAFF.

The chain joins TRBV19 to TRBJ2-7, with 7 bases fitting TRBD2. Germline CDR1 is LNHDA and CDR2 is SQIVND (reference sequence). Trimming cost V 5 bases and J 3 bases; bases outside gene matches: 13. The CDR3 spans 16 residues. The CDR3 coding sequence is TGTGCCAGTAGTTCCCGGGGGAGGGGTCTTCTCTACGAGCAGTACTTC. It translates to CASSSRGRGLLYEQYF.

The rearrangement links TRBV6-5 to TRBJ2-3, with a weak D call TRBD1 (5 bases). V lost 0 bases and J 4 bases, leaving 11 bases between the germline ends. There are 15 residues in the CDR3. The germline gives CDR1 MNHEY, CDR2 SVGAGI. CDR3 nucleotides: TGTGCCAGCAGTTACTCTGGATGGGGCGCAGATACGCAGTATTTT. This sequence encodes CASSYSGWGADTQYF.

The chain uses TRBV10-2 and TRBJ2-1; D possibly corresponds to TRBD1 (6 bases). V was trimmed by 3 bases and J by 1 base, leaving 16 bases between them. The germline V gene encodes CDR1 WSHSY and CDR2 SAAADI. The CDR3 is 17 residues long. The CDR3 sequence is CASSERIQGRSYNEQFF. The DNA of the CDR3 is TGCGCCAGCAGTGAACGCATACAGGGTCGGTCCTACAATGAGCAGTTCTTC.

This clone was seen a handful of times. This chain links TRBV6-5 with TRBJ2-7; D is possibly TRBD1 (6 bases). Germline CDR1 and CDR2: MNHEY and SVGAGI. This CDR3 has 14 amino acids. Trimming cost V 2 bases and J 5 bases, with 13 bases left between them. CDR3 nucleotides: TGTGCCAGCAGTTACCGCCAGGGGCAGCACGAGCAGTACTTC. Its translation: CASSYRQGQHEQYF.

This chain joins TRBV5-1 and TRBJ1-2, with a tentative D call TRBD1 (5 bases). From germline, CDR1 is SGHRS and CDR2 YFSETQ. V gave up 0 bases and J gave up 7 bases, with 13 bases separating them. The CDR3 consists of 14 residues. CDR3 loop: CASSLVGGAGGYTF. In nucleotides, the CDR3 is TGCGCCAGCAGCTTGGTCGGAGGGGCTGGTGGCTACACCTTC.

V and J are TRBV19 and TRBJ1-2; D is uncertain. CDR1 and CDR2 from the germline V gene are LNHDA and SQIVND (reference sequence). The CDR3 loop spans 15 amino acids. Trimming left V 5 bases short and J 4 bases short, with 17 bases between. The CDR3 nucleotides are TGTGCCAGTAGTCGGGGTCTTAATCGGGGCTATGGCTACACCTTC. Translated: CASSRGLNRGYGYTF.

This clone was seen a handful of times. CDR3 nucleotides: TGTGCCAGCAGTTACACACAGGGGGCGCAGGATGAGCAGTTCTTC. Translating gives CASSYTQGAQDEQFF. The chain couples TRBV6-5 to TRBJ2-1, with 9 bases that match TRBD1. The CDR3 consists of 15 residues. Trimming took 2 bases from V and 8 from J; bases not matched to a gene: 7. Germline values: CDR1 MNHEY, CDR2 SVGAGI.

The chain carries TRBV5-8 and TRBJ2-7; 9 bases are shared with TRBD2. The CDR3 is 14 residues long. CDR1 is SGHTS and CDR2 is YDEGEE in the germline V gene. Trimming cost V 4 bases and J 3 bases; bases outside gene matches: 5. The CDR3 DNA sequence: TGTGCCAGCAGCCCGGAGACTAGCGGCTACGAGCAGTACTTC. Protein sequence: CASSPETSGYEQYF.

This chain links TRBV5-5 with TRBJ2-1; 7 nucleotides match TRBD2. Per the germline V gene, CDR1 is SGHKS and CDR2 is YYEKEE (reference sequence). The CDR3 has 17 residues. V lost 4 bases, J lost 2 bases, and 12 bases stayed unmatched. The CDR3: CASSPLAEGGPYNEQFF. The CDR3 nucleotides read TGTGCCAGCAGCCCCCTTGCTGAGGGAGGGCCCTACAATGAGCAGTTCTTC.